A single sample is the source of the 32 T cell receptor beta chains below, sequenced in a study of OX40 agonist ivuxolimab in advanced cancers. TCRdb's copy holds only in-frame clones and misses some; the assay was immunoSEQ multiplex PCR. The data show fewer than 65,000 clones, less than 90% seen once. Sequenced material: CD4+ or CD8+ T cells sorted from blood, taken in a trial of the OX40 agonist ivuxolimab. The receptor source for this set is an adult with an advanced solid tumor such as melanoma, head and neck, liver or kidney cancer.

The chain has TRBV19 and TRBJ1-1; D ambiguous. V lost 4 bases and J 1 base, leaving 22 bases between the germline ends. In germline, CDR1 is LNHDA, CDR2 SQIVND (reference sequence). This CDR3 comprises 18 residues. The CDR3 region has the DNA TGTGCCAGTAGTACCCGGGGTTTTGGGTGGGCCCAGAACACTGAAGCTTTCTTT. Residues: CASSTRGFGWAQNTEAFF.

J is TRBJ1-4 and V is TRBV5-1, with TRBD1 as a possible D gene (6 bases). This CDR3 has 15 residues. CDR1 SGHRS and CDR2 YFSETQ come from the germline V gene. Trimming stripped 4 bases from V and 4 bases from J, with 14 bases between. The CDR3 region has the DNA TGCGCCAGCAGCCCCACAGGGATGGGTAATGAAAAACTGTTTTTT. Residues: CASSPTGMGNEKLFF.

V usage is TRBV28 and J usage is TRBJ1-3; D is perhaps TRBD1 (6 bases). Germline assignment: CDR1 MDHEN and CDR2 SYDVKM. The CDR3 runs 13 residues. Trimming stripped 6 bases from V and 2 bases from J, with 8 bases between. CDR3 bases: TGTGCCAGCAGGACAGGTCCTGGAAACACCATATATTTT. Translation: CASRTGPGNTIYF. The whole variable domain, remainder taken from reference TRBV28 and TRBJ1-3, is DVKVTQSSRYLVKRTGEKVFLECVQDMDHENMFWYRQDPGLGLRLIYFSYDVKMKEKGDIPEGYSVSREKKERFSLILESASTNQTSMYLCASRTGPGNTIYFGEGSWLTVV.

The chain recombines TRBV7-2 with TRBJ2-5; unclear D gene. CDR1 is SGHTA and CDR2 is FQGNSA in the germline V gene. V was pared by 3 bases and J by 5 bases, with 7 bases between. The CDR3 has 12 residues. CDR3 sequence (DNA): TGTGCCAGCAGCTTGTTCCGGGAGACCCAGTACTTC. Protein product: CASSLFRETQYF.

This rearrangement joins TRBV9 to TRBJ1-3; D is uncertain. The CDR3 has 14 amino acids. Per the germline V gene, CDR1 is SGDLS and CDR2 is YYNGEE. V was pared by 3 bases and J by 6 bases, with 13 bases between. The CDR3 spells CASSAAAQLNTIYF. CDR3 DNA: TGTGCCAGCAGCGCCGCTGCTCAATTAAACACCATATATTTT.

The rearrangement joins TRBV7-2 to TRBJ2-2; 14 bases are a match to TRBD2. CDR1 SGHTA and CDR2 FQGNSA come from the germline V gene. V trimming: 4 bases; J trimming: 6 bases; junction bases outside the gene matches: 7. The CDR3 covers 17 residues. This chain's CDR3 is CASSSSTSGGAAGELFF. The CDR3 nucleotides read TGTGCCAGCAGCTCCTCGACTAGCGGGGGGGCTGCCGGGGAGCTGTTTTTT.

The CDR3 DNA follows: TGTGCCACCGACAGCTGGGATCAGCCCCAGCATTTT. Translated, it gives CATDSWDQPQHF. The chain carries TRBV6-1 and TRBJ1-5; a possible D gene is TRBD1 (5 bases). CDR1 MNHNS and CDR2 SASEGT come from the germline V gene. The CDR3 runs to 12 residues. The V gene lost 10 bases and the J gene lost 5 bases, with 12 bases spanning the gap.

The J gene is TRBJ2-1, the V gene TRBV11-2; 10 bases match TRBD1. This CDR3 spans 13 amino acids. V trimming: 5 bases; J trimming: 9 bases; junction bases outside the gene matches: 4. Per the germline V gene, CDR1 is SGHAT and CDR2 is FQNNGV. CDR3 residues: CASSPGQGIEQFF. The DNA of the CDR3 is TGTGCCAGCAGCCCGGGACAGGGGATTGAGCAGTTCTTC. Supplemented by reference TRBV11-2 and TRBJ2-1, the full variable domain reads EAGVAQSPRYKIIEKRQSVAFWCNPISGHATLYWYQQILGQGPKLLIQFQNNGVVDDSQLPKDRFSAERLKGVDSTLKIQPAKLEDSAVYLCASSPGQGIEQFFGPGTRLTVL.

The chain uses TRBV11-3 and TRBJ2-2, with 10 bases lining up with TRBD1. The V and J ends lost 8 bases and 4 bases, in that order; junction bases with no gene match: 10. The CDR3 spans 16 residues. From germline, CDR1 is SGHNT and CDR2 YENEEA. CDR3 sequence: CASGDPGQGSTGELFF. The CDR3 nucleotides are TGTGCCAGCGGCGACCCGGGACAGGGGTCCACCGGGGAGCTGTTTTTT.

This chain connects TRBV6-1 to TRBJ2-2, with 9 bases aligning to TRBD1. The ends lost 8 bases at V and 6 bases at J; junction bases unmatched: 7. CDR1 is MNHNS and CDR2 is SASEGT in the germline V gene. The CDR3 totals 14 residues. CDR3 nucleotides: TGTGCCAGCGGGGGACAGGGTTGGGCCGGGGAGCTGTTTTTT. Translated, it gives CASGGQGWAGELFF.

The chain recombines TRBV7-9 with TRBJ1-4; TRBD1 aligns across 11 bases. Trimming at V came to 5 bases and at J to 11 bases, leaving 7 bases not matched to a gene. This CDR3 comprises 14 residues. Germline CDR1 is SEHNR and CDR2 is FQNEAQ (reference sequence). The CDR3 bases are TGTGCCAGCAGCCGCGGACAGGGGGCTGAGAAACTGTTTTTT. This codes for CASSRGQGAEKLFF.

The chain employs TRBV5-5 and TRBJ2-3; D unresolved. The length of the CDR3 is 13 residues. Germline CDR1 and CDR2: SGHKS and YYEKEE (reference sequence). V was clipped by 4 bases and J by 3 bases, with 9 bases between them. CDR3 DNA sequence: TGTGCCAGCAGCCGCACAACAACAGATACGCAGTATTTT. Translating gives CASSRTTTDTQYF.

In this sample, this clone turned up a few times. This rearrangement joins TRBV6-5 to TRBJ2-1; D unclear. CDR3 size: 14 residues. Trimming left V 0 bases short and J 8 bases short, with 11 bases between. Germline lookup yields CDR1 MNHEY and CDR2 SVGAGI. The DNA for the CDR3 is TGTGCCAGCAGTTACTCGTTTGCCGGACATGAGCAGTTCTTC. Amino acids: CASSYSFAGHEQFF.

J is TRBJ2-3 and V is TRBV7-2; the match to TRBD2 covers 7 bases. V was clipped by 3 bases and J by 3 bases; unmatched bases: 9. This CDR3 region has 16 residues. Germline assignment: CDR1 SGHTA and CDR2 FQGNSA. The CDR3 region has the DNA TGTGCCAGCAGCTTGGCCCCGGGACTACTAACAGATACGCAGTATTTT. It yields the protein CASSLAPGLLTDTQYF.

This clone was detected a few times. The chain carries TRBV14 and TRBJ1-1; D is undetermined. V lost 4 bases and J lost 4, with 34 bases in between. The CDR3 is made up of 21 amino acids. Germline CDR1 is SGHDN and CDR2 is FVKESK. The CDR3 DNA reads TGTGCCAGCAGCCCGAATACACTTTGGGGTTTTGTTTTAGCGGGGAGCACTGAAGCTTTCTTT. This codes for CASSPNTLWGFVLAGSTEAFF.

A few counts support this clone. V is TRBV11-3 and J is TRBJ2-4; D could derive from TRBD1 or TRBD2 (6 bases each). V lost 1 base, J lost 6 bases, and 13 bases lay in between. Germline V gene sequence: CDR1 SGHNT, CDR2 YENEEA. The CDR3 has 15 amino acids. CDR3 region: CASSLGGGRANIQYF. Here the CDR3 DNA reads TGTGCCAGCAGCTTAGGAGGGGGGCGCGCAAACATTCAGTACTTC.

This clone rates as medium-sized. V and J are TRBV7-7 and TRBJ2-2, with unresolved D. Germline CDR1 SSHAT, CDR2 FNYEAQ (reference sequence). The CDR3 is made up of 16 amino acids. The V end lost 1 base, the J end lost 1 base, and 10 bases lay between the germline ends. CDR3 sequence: CASSLGRMVNTGELFF. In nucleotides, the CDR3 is TGTGCCAGCAGCTTAGGACGGATGGTGAACACCGGGGAGCTGTTTTTT.

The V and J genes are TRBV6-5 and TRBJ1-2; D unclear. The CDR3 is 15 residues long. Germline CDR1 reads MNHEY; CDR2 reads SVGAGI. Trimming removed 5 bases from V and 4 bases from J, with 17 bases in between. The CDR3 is CASSPREVRLYGYTF. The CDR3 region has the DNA TGTGCCAGCAGTCCCCGAGAGGTTAGGCTCTATGGCTACACCTTC.

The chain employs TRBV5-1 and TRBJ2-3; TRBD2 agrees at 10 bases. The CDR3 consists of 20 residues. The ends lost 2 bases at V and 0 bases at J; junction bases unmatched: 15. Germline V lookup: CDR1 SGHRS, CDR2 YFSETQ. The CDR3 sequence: CASSFIAPSGRPLSTDTQYF. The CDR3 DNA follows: TGCGCCAGCAGCTTTATCGCCCCTAGCGGGAGACCCCTAAGCACAGATACGCAGTATTTT.

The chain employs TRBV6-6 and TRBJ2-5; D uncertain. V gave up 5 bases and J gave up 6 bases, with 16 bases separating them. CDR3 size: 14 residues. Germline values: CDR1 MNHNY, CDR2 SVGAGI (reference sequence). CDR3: CASSLGPTLQTQYF. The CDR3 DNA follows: TGTGCCAGCAGTCTAGGCCCTACCCTCCAGACCCAGTACTTC.

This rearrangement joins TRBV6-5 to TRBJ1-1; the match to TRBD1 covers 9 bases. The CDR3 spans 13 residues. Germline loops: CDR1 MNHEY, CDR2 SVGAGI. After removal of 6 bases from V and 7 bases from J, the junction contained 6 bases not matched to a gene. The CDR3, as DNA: TGTGCCAGCAGAAAACCGGGACAGGGTGAAGCTTTCTTT. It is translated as CASRKPGQGEAFF.

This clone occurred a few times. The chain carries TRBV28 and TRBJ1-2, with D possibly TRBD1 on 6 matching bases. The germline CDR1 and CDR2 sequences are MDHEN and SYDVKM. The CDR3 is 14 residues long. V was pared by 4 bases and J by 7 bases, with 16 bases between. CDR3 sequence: CASSSGAVQGGYTF. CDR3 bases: TGTGCCAGCAGTTCAGGGGCCGTTCAGGGTGGCTACACCTTC.

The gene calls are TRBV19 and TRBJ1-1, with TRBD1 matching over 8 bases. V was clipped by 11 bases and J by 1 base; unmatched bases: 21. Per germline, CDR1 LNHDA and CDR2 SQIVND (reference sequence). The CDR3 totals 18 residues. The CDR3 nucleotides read TGTGCCTCCAACCCCCGGCGTGGTAAGGACAGGGCGAACACTGAAGCTTTCTTT. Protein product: CASNPRRGKDRANTEAFF.

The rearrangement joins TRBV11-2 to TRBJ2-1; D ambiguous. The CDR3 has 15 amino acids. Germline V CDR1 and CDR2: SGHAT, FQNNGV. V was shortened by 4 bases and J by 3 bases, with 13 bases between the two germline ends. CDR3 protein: CASSSRGPSYNEQFF. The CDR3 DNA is TGTGCCAGCAGCTCCCGTGGACCAAGCTACAATGAGCAGTTCTTC.

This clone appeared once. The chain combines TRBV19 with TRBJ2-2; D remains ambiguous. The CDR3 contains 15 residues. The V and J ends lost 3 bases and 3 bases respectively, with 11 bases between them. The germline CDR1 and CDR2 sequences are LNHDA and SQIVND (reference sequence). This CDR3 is CASSMERSYTGELFF. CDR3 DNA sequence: TGTGCCAGTAGTATGGAACGGAGTTACACCGGGGAGCTGTTTTTT.

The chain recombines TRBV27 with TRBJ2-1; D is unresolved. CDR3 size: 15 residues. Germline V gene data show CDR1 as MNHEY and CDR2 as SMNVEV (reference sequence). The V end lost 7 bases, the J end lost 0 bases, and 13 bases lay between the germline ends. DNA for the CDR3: TGTGCCAGCACCCTCTCCGCGAGCTCCTACAATGAGCAGTTCTTC. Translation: CASTLSASSYNEQFF.

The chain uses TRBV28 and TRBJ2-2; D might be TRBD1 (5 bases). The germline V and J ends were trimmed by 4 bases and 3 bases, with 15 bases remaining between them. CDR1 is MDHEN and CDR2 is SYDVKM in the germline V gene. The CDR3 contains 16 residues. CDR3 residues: CASSSPGRGYTGELFF. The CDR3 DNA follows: TGTGCCAGCAGTTCCCCAGGAAGGGGATACACCGGGGAGCTGTTTTTT.

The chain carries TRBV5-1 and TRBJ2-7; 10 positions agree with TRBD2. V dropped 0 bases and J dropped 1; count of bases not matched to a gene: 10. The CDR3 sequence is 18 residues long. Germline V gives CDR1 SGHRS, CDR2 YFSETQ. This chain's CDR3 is CASSLGPSSGSRSYEQYF. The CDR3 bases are TGCGCCAGCAGCTTGGGCCCCTCTAGCGGGAGCCGATCCTACGAGCAGTACTTC.

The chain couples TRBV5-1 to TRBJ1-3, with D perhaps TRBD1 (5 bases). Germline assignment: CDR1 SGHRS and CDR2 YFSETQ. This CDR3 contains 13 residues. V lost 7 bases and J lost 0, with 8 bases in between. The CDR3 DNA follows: TGCGCCAGCCGGCAGGGCTCTGGAAACACCATATATTTT. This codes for CASRQGSGNTIYF.

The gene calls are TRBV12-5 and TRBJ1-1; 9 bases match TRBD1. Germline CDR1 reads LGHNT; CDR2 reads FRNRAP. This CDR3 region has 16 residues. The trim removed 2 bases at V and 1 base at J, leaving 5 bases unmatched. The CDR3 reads CASGLWGQGGNTEAFF. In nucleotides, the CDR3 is TGTGCTAGTGGTTTGTGGGGACAGGGCGGGAACACTGAAGCTTTCTTT.

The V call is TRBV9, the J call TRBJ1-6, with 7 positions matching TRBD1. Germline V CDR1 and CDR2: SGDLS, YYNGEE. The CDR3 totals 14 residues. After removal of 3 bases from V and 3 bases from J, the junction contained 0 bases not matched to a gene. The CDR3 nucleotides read TGTGCCAGCAGCGGACAGGGCTATAATTCACCCCTCCACTTT. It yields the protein CASSGQGYNSPLHF.

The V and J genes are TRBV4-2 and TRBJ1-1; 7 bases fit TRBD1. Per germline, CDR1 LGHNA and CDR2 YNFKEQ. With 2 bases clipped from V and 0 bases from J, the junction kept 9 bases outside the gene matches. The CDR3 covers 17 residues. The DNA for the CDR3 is TGTGCCAGCAGCCAATCCGACGCGACAGGGCTGAACACTGAAGCTTTCTTT. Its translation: CASSQSDATGLNTEAFF.